A single T cell receptor beta chain is shown here with its context. Its target is unknown. The data derive from a study of shared clonotypes between healthy human individuals. Study summary: The study used three CD4 naive, three CD4 memory, two CD8 naive and one CD8 memory plate per donor.

Whole-study findings and limits: With a few donors compared, 4% to 5.5% of naive CD4 clonotypes were shared.

Several immunoSEQ plates held equal portions of the genomic DNA taken from each subset. Only in-frame clones appear in the TCRdb table, and some are missing; sequencing was by immunoSEQ multiplex PCR. The repertoire holds 2 million to 3 million clones, with more than 85% as singletons. Those who donated were healthy HIV-negative adults, with no recent acute infections or vaccinations reported. The CDR3 totals 15 residues. The V and J ends lost 3 bases and 2 bases, in that order; junction bases with no gene match: 4. CDR1 is LNHDA, CDR2 SQIVND, per germline (reference sequence). This TCR derives from a man between 18 and 29 years old in good health. Some clones in this sample may be carry-over from other donors' samples. The V and J genes are TRBV19 and TRBJ2-1; 7 bases fit TRBD2. The sequencing input was naive CD4+ T cells from PBMCs. Indicated subset: CD45RA+ positively selected. The CDR3 DNA is TGTGCCAGTAGTATTCCGGGACTACCCTACAATGAGCAGTTCTTC. This translates into CASSIPGLPYNEQFF.